This TCR beta chain was captured in a study of T cells in Graves' hyperthyroidism and ophthalmopathy. Study conclusions and caveats: A 13 V-J signature model discriminated ophthalmopathy versus stable hyperthyroidism.

The CDR3 is 16 residues long. CDR1 and CDR2 (germline): MDHEN, SYDVKM. J was trimmed by 1 base and V by 5 bases; bases with no gene match: 6. The source material, RNA transcripts, was used to amplify TCR beta CDR3 regions. TCR CDR3 regions were first amplified by RT-PCR with HTBI primers. TCRdb used MiXCR to reprocess the multiplex PCR reads, holding one entry per CDR3 protein. The sample has about 640,000 distinct CDR3 sequences, 20% to 25% seen once; the top ten hold 34%. This clonotype was recorded at least ten times. No antigen is known for it. This TCR was sampled from a man aged 30-40 years with Graves' ophthalmopathy. The V call is TRBV28, the J call TRBJ2-7; 12 positions match TRBD2. Sample: blood. In nucleotides, the CDR3 is TGTGCCAGCAGTCTAACGACTAGCGGGAGTTCCTACGAGCAGTACTTC. This gives the protein CASSLTTSGSSYEQYF.